This passage covers 30 T cell receptor beta chains from one sample sequenced in a study of T cell responses to AZD1222 COVID-19 vaccine. Measured with immunoSEQ multiplex PCR; TCRdb has only the in-frame clones, and not every one. Of about 170,000 clones listed, around 90% are singletons. The material sequenced was peripheral blood, taken on day 0 of AZD1222 vaccination. These receptors were obtained from an adult in good health.

The rearrangement joins TRBV6-2 or TRBV6-3 to TRBJ1-5, with D maybe TRBD1 (5 bases). Trimming stripped 6 bases from V and 3 bases from J, with 15 bases between. This CDR3 has 15 amino acids. Looked up from germline, CDR1 is MNHEY and CDR2 is SVGEGT. The CDR3 here is CASRYVGGNNQPQHF. The DNA for the CDR3 is TGTGCCAGCAGGTACGTCGGGGGTAACAATCAGCCCCAGCATTTT.

The chain combines TRBV12-3 or TRBV12-4 with TRBJ2-5; TRBD1 matches at 7 bases. V trimming: 6 bases; J trimming: 4 bases; junction bases outside the gene matches: 5. This CDR3 has 13 amino acids. The CDR3 DNA reads as TGTGCCAGCAGGAGACAGGGTGTAGAGACCCAGTACTTC. Residues: CASRRQGVETQYF.

This chain joins TRBV3-1 (or the pseudogene TRBV3-2) and TRBJ1-2; 7 nucleotides align to TRBD1. Trimming removed 5 bases from V and 3 bases from J; junction bases left unmatched: 3. The germline V gene encodes CDR1 LGHDT and CDR2 YNNKEL (reference sequence). The length of the CDR3 is 13 residues. CDR3 sequence (DNA): TGTGCCAGCAGCAACACAGGGGACTATGGCTACACCTTC. This codes for CASSNTGDYGYTF.

CDR3 bases: TGTGCCAGCAGCTTAGCCAGGAACTATGGCTACACCTTC. Protein sequence: CASSLARNYGYTF. The rearrangement links TRBV7-8 to TRBJ1-2; D unresolved. Trimming pared 0 bases from V and 2 bases from J, leaving 4 bases between. Looked up from germline, CDR1 is SGHVS and CDR2 is FQNEAQ. The CDR3 sequence is 13 residues long.

The V gene is TRBV30, the J gene TRBJ1-6; a possible D gene is TRBD1 (5 bases). There are 13 residues in the CDR3. CDR1 is GTSNPN, CDR2 SVGIG, per germline (reference sequence). Trimming took off 3 bases at V and 4 bases at J, with 7 bases between the two ends. The CDR3 reads CAWSGQYNSPLHF. The CDR3 DNA is TGTGCCTGGAGCGGACAATATAATTCACCCCTCCACTTT.

The chain is built from TRBV7-2 and TRBJ1-2, with a tentative D call TRBD1 (5 bases). The CDR3 consists of 15 residues. V shed 0 bases and J shed 2 bases, with 10 bases lying between them. Germline CDR1 reads SGHTA; CDR2 reads FQGNSA. CDR3 DNA: TGTGCCAGCAGCTTAGCAGACGGGGGAAACTATGGCTACACCTTC. This gives the protein CASSLADGGNYGYTF. The whole variable domain, remainder taken from reference TRBV7-2 and TRBJ1-2, is GAGVSQSPSNKVTEKGKDVELRCDPISGHTALYWYRQSLGQGLEFLIYFQGNSAPDKSGLPSDRFSAERTGGSVSTLTIQRTQQEDSAVYLCASSLADGGNYGYTFGSGTRLTVV.

Remarks on this clone: The same CDR3 is also encoded by other DNA sequences in this sample. V and J are TRBV18 and TRBJ1-5; the D gene is possibly TRBD1 (5 bases). The germline V gene has CDR1 KGHSH and CDR2 LQKENI. This CDR3 spans 14 amino acids. V dropped 6 bases and J dropped 3 bases, with 12 bases sitting between them. The CDR3, as DNA: TGTGCCAGCTCCCCGGGACTGTCCAATCAGCCCCAGCATTTT. Amino acid sequence: CASSPGLSNQPQHF.

The rearrangement uses TRBV5-6 and TRBJ1-6; weak D call: TRBD1 (6 bases). V lost 0 bases to trimming and J lost 8 bases, with 15 bases between them. This CDR3 region has 16 residues. The germline gives CDR1 SGHDT, CDR2 YYEEEE. CDR3 nucleotides: TGTGCCAGCAGCTTGGCCCGAGGACAGAGGGATTCACCCCTCCACTTT. As protein: CASSLARGQRDSPLHF.

The CDR3 loop is CASSLFRQSEKLFF. The CDR3 DNA follows: TGTGCCAGCAGCTTATTCAGGCAGAGCGAAAAACTGTTTTTT. The chain couples TRBV5-8 to TRBJ1-4; D is unresolved. CDR1 and CDR2 (germline): SGHTS, YDEGEE. CDR3 length: 14 amino acids. V lost 2 bases, J lost 8 bases, and 13 bases lay in between. The full variable domain, completed using reference TRBV5-8 and TRBJ1-4, is EAGVTQSPTHLIKTRGQQATLRCSPISGHTSVYWYQQALGLGLQFLLWYDEGEERNRGNFPPRFSGRQFPNYSSELNVNALELEDSALYLCASSLFRQSEKLFFGSGTQLSVL.

The rearrangement links TRBV5-4 to TRBJ2-1; 10 bases match TRBD2. This CDR3 region has 15 residues. V lost 3 bases and J lost 4; bases outside the gene matches: 4. CDR1 is SGHNT, CDR2 YYREEE, per germline (reference sequence). The CDR3 sequence: CASSSGTSAYNEQFF. The CDR3 DNA sequence: TGTGCCAGCAGCTCCGGGACTAGCGCATACAATGAGCAGTTCTTC.

This clone was seen a single time. The gene calls are TRBV10-1 and TRBJ2-3; TRBD1 matches 7 bases. Looked up from germline, CDR1 is WNHNN and CDR2 is SYGVQD (reference sequence). J gave up 3 bases and V 3 bases, and 6 bases lay outside the gene matches. The CDR3 extends over 15 amino acids. The CDR3 DNA follows: TGCGCCAGCAGTGACTGGGACAGCATTACAGATACGCAGTATTTT. Its protein product is CASSDWDSITDTQYF.

The V call is TRBV12-5, the J call TRBJ2-7; 7 positions agree with TRBD1. The CDR3 loop spans 13 amino acids. Germline CDR1 is LGHNT and CDR2 is FRNRAP. Trimming took 5 bases from V and 7 from J; bases not matched to a gene: 8. The CDR3 sequence: CASGRDSLGEQYF. The CDR3 DNA sequence: TGTGCTAGTGGTCGGGACAGCCTTGGGGAGCAGTACTTC.

The CDR3 protein is CASYSGDCSYEQYF. CDR3 DNA sequence: TGTGCCAGCTACTCGGGGGATTGCTCCTACGAGCAGTACTTC. The rearrangement joins TRBV21-1 to TRBJ2-7; TRBD2, the D gene given by the table, was not confirmed from the DNA. TRBV21-1 is an annotated pseudogene. CDR3 length: 14 amino acids.

This sequence joins TRBV18 and TRBJ2-7; possible D gene TRBD1, 6 bases. CDR1 is KGHSH, CDR2 LQKENI, per germline. This CDR3 contains 14 residues. V lost 6 bases and J 2 bases, leaving 14 bases between the germline ends. The CDR3 nucleotides are TGTGCCAGCTCGCCCAAGGGACACCCCTACGAGCAGTACTTC. Translating gives CASSPKGHPYEQYF.

The chain carries TRBV2 and TRBJ1-5, with a weak D call TRBD1 (6 bases). Between the trimmed V and J ends, which lost 1 base and 9 bases, there was a span of 13 bases. Germline CDR1 SNHLY, CDR2 FYNNEI. The CDR3 has 14 residues. CDR3 DNA: TGTGCCAGCAGTGAAGAGGGGGTCCTGGGGCCCCAGCATTTT. Protein: CASSEEGVLGPQHF.

The rearrangement joins TRBV27 to TRBJ1-6; the D is unclear. Looked up from germline, CDR1 is MNHEY and CDR2 is SMNVEV (reference sequence). This CDR3 comprises 14 residues. The V and J ends lost 5 bases and 7 bases respectively, with 12 bases between them. CDR3: CASSLDGMNSPLHF. CDR3 DNA: TGTGCCAGCAGTCTAGACGGGATGAATTCACCCCTCCACTTT.

V usage is TRBV3-1 (or the pseudogene TRBV3-2) and J usage is TRBJ2-1; 9 bases fit TRBD2. Trimming cost V 8 bases and J 5 bases; bases outside gene matches: 7. CDR1 LGHDT and CDR2 YNNKEL come from the germline V gene (reference sequence). The CDR3 runs 14 residues. Here the CDR3 reads CASGGTSRDNEQFF. The CDR3 region has the DNA TGTGCCAGCGGCGGGACTAGCAGAGACAATGAGCAGTTCTTC.

The chain links TRBV19 to TRBJ1-1, with D perhaps TRBD1 (6 bases). Germline CDR1 reads LNHDA; CDR2 reads SQIVND (reference sequence). This CDR3 spans 15 amino acids. Trimming stripped 5 bases from V and 4 bases from J, with 17 bases between. CDR3 region: CASSLRQVGGTEAFF. The CDR3 DNA reads TGTGCCAGTAGTTTGCGACAGGTAGGAGGCACTGAAGCTTTCTTT.

This chain joins TRBV10-3 and TRBJ1-5, with 7 bases aligning to TRBD1. J gave up 6 bases and V 2 bases, and 4 bases lay outside the gene matches. Per germline, CDR1 ENHRY and CDR2 SYGVKD. The CDR3 length is 14 residues. The CDR3 coding sequence is TGTGCCATCAGTGAGACAGGGGACGGTCAGCCCCAGCATTTT. It is translated as CAISETGDGQPQHF.

The V and J genes are TRBV6-1 and TRBJ2-7; no firm D call. Germline-derived CDR1 and CDR2 are MNHNS and SASEGT. This CDR3 region has 12 residues. The V end lost 2 bases, the J end lost 5 bases, and 7 bases lay between the germline ends. The chain's CDR3 is CASSEWAHEQYF. In DNA, the CDR3 is TGTGCCAGCAGTGAATGGGCCCACGAGCAGTACTTC.

The genes are TRBV19 and TRBJ1-1; D is unclear. This CDR3 contains 13 residues. V was pared by 3 bases and J by 5 bases, with 10 bases between. Germline V gene data show CDR1 as LNHDA and CDR2 as SQIVND (reference sequence). In nucleotides, the CDR3 is TGTGCCAGTAGTATCGGGAGTCGAACTGAAGCTTTCTTT. Amino acids: CASSIGSRTEAFF.

The J gene is TRBJ1-2, the V gene TRBV6-5; D gene unclear. V was cut by 7 bases and J by 3 bases, with 12 bases left in between. The CDR3 is made up of 13 amino acids. Germline V gene data show CDR1 as MNHEY and CDR2 as SVGAGI. The DNA of the CDR3 is TGTGCCAGCAACCGCCCCCGCGACTATGGCTACACCTTC. It specifies CASNRPRDYGYTF.

The genes are TRBV30 and TRBJ1-1; D ambiguous. Germline CDR1 is GTSNPN and CDR2 is SVGIG (reference sequence). CDR3 length equals 14 residues. V lost 3 bases to trimming and J lost 1 base, with 12 bases between them. For the CDR3, the DNA is TGTGCCTGGAGATACTGGGGTACGAACACTGAAGCTTTCTTT. Translating it yields CAWRYWGTNTEAFF.

The rearrangement uses TRBV6-2 or TRBV6-3 and TRBJ2-5, with 8 positions matching TRBD1. This CDR3 is built from 16 residues. CDR1 and CDR2 (germline): MNHEY, SVGEGT. The J segment lost 2 bases and the V segment lost 0 bases, leaving 5 bases of the junction unmatched. The CDR3 is CASSYSGRGRQETQYF. CDR3 nucleotide sequence: TGTGCCAGCAGTTACTCAGGCAGGGGGCGACAAGAGACCCAGTACTTC.

The J gene is TRBJ1-2, the V gene TRBV19, with TRBD1 identical over 11 bases. Germline CDR1 LNHDA, CDR2 SQIVND (reference sequence). The CDR3 consists of 14 residues. With V trimmed by 5 bases and J by 7 bases, 6 bases remained unmatched. The CDR3 DNA reads TGTGCCAGTAGTCCGGGACAGGGGGGACGTGGCTACACCTTC. It encodes CASSPGQGGRGYTF.

Here the CDR3 reads CASSEATRISYNEQFF. The CDR3 DNA follows: TGTGCCAGCAGTGAGGCGACTAGAATCTCCTACAATGAGCAGTTCTTC. The J gene is TRBJ2-1, the V gene TRBV6-1; possible D gene TRBD2, 6 bases. V lost 3 bases, J lost 0 bases, and 12 bases lay in between. CDR3 length equals 16 residues. Germline V gene data show CDR1 as MNHNS and CDR2 as SASEGT.

The chain uses TRBV7-5 and TRBJ1-5. TRBV7-5 is a listed pseudogene. This CDR3 has 16 residues. In DNA form, the CDR3 reads TGTGCCAGAAGCCAACCCCGGAATCCAAGCAATCAGCCCCAGCATTTT. This gives the protein CARSQPRNPSNQPQHF.

There are many counts of this clone. The chain uses TRBV6-5 and TRBJ2-7, with 13 bases that match TRBD2. This CDR3 spans 16 amino acids. Per the germline V gene, CDR1 is MNHEY and CDR2 is SVGAGI. V lost 2 bases and J lost 3; bases outside the gene matches: 4. CDR3 amino acids: CASSYPTSGRYYEQYF. The CDR3 DNA sequence: TGTGCCAGCAGTTACCCGACTAGCGGGAGGTACTACGAGCAGTACTTC.

As to this clone: The conserved final phenylalanine or tryptophan is absent from the CDR3, which likely points to a read error. No DNA is shown, since the ends of the CDR3 on it are uncertain; the CDR3 is the one TCRdb lists. The chain employs TRBV3-1 (or the pseudogene TRBV3-2) and TRBJ2-7. The CDR3 length equals 11 residues, ends included. Germline assignment: CDR1 LGHDT and CDR2 YNNKEL (reference sequence). The CDR3 sequence: CASSQDGSSPL.

This chain joins TRBV4-2 and TRBJ2-2; D unclear. V was clipped by 4 bases and J by 6 bases, with 12 bases between them. CDR1 is LGHNA and CDR2 is YNFKEQ in the germline V gene. This CDR3 has 14 amino acids. CDR3 residues: CASSLPRAAGELFF. In nucleotides, the CDR3 is TGTGCCAGCAGCCTTCCAAGGGCGGCCGGGGAGCTGTTTTTT.